This TCR beta chain was found in a study of regulatory T cells in long-lasting Graves disease. Study outcomes and limitations: The researchers studied only peripheral blood, not thyroid tissue. Persistent cases of Graves' showed reduced TCR diversity relative to newly diagnosed patients. Public clonotype sharing was higher in persistent than newly diagnosed patients.

Time point denoted: persistent/refractory GD, antithyroid drugs over 5 years with positive TRAb. PBMC-extracted RNA yielded the TCR library. As to this clonotype: The antigen is not known.

Library construction for TCR beta used iRepertoire HTBI primers and Arm-PCR of CDR3 regions. TCRdb passed the multiplex PCR reads through MiXCR, listing each CDR3 protein once. Of over 650,000 distinct CDR3 sequences detected, about 30% appear once; the ten largest clones hold about 42%. This sequence was found in a female donor with Graves disease. The sample consisted of peripheral blood mononuclear cells (PBMCs), taken when the disease was refractory, from a patient treated with antithyroid drugs.

CDR3 region: CACYDLMNTEAFF. As DNA, the CDR3 is TGTGCCTGTTATGACCTAATGAACACTGAAGCTTTCTTT. The gene calls are TRBV30 and TRBJ1-1; no clear D gene. The length of the CDR3 is 13 residues. CDR1 GTSNPN and CDR2 SVGIG come from the germline V gene (reference sequence). Trimming pared 6 bases from V and 0 bases from J, leaving 11 bases between.